The T cell receptor beta chain described here comes from a study of beta chain features in type 1 diabetes. Points from the study as a whole: Because the template was cDNA, high-expressing cells might be over-represented. TCRB CDR3s were moderately but significantly shorter in Type 1 diabetes patients in all four CD4+ subsets. Patients showed naive, central memory and Treg TCRB repertoires that appeared more similar than those of healthy donors.

Germline assignment: CDR1 SGDLS and CDR2 YYNGEE. V lost 3 bases to trimming and J lost 0 bases, with 6 bases between them. The CDR3 sequence is 13 residues long. On this clone itself: Its antigen is unidentified.

Expressed TCRB transcripts were sequenced after all isolated RNA was converted to cDNA. Sequencing was performed with immunoSEQ multiplex PCR; in TCRdb, only in-frame clones are kept and a portion is missing. There are around 340,000 clones in the sample; 9.3% occur only once, and around 1% lies in the top ten. The chain carries TRBV9 and TRBJ1-1; D is ambiguous. This TCR was recovered from a man younger than 45 with type 1 diabetes. Specimen: central memory CD4+ T cells from blood. This chain's CDR3 is CASSASLNTEAFF. Here the CDR3 DNA reads TGTGCCAGCAGCGCCAGCTTGAACACTGAAGCTTTCTTT.